A selection of T cell receptor beta chains follows, all from one sample in a study of early T cells in non-severe SARS-CoV-2 infection. TCRdb ran MiXCR on the 5' RACE reads and lists one entry per CDR3 protein. The sample lists 100,000 to 150,000 distinct CDR3 sequences; about 15% were seen once. What was sequenced was whole blood. These receptors came from an adult who was a healthcare worker with PCR-confirmed SARS-CoV-2 infection or an uninfected control (not recorded which). Both conserved end residues are part of each CDR3. The D gene is left open where the match is weak. Size values are once, few and many counts, or a class for expanded clones, and some rows have none.

v_gene: TRBV4-2; abundance: -; j_gene: TRBJ1-2; d_gene: TRBD1; CDR3nt: TGTGCCAGCAGCCCTACCAAATGGACAGGGGTTGGCTATGGCTACACCTTC; CDR3aa: CASSPTKWTGVGYGYTF
v_gene: TRBV2; abundance: many; j_gene: TRBJ2-7; d_gene: -; CDR3nt: TGTGCCAGCAGTTTCTCCTACGAGCAGTACTTC; CDR3aa: CASSFSYEQYF
v_gene: TRBV9; abundance: few; j_gene: TRBJ2-1; d_gene: -; CDR3nt: TGTGCCAGCAGCGCGGACAGCGGACTCTCCTACAATGAGCAGTTCTTC; CDR3aa: CASSADSGLSYNEQFF
v_gene: TRBV7-8; abundance: few; j_gene: TRBJ2-7; d_gene: -; CDR3nt: TGTGCCAGCAGCCAGACCGGAAATGAGCAGTACTTC; CDR3aa: CASSQTGNEQYF
v_gene: TRBV7-2; abundance: few; j_gene: TRBJ2-1; d_gene: TRBD1; CDR3nt: TGTGCCAGCAGCCCACAGGGGTCACCGGGAGAGCAGTTCTTC; CDR3aa: CASSPQGSPGEQFF
v_gene: TRBV5-1; abundance: few; j_gene: TRBJ2-5; d_gene: TRBD2; CDR3nt: TGCGCCAGCAGCTTGCGGAGCGGGGGGGAAGAGACCCAGTACTTC; CDR3aa: CASSLRSGGEETQYF
v_gene: TRBV2; abundance: -; j_gene: TRBJ1-6; d_gene: -; CDR3nt: TGTGCCAGCAGCCCGGACAGTAATTCACCCCTCCACTTT; CDR3aa: CASSPDSNSPLHF
v_gene: TRBV14; abundance: many; j_gene: TRBJ2-5; d_gene: -; CDR3nt: TGTGCCAGCAGCCAAGTTAACGGGCGCGGGGAGACCCAGTACTTC; CDR3aa: CASSQVNGRGETQYF
v_gene: TRBV5-8; abundance: -; j_gene: TRBJ2-3; d_gene: -; CDR3nt: TGTGCCAGCAGCTTAATGGCGGGGCAAGATACGCAGTATTTT; CDR3aa: CASSLMAGQDTQYF
v_gene: TRBV15; abundance: few; j_gene: TRBJ2-3; d_gene: -; CDR3nt: TGTGCCACCAGCAGAGAAGCCATTAGTAGCACAGATACGCAGTATTTT; CDR3aa: CATSREAISSTDTQYF
v_gene: TRBV27; abundance: -; j_gene: TRBJ2-7; d_gene: TRBD1; CDR3nt: TGTGCCAGCAGTTTATCTCCAGGGGGTCGCAACGAGCAGTACTTC; CDR3aa: CASSLSPGGRNEQYF